Each of the 15 T cell receptor beta chains below was sequenced from the same sample in a study of blood T cell repertoires in COVID-19. Clones were read by immunoSEQ multiplex PCR, and TCRdb kept only the in-frame ones, dropping some. The sample holds under 350,000 clones; around nine tenths are singletons and the top ten take around 6.8%. The material sequenced was peripheral blood. These receptor sequences come from a woman under 40 with COVID-19, enrolled during active disease.

J is TRBJ2-1 and V is TRBV7-3; 8 bases match TRBD2. The J segment lost 5 bases and the V segment lost 5 bases, leaving 11 bases of the junction unmatched. Germline CDR1 and CDR2: SGHTA and FQGTGA. This CDR3 contains 16 residues. CDR3 amino acids: CASSPPQAGEHNEQFF. The CDR3 nucleotides read TGTGCCAGCAGCCCCCCCCAAGCGGGAGAGCACAATGAGCAGTTCTTC.

This rearrangement joins TRBV27 to TRBJ1-5; 12 bases fit TRBD1. The CDR3 runs 20 residues. Germline values: CDR1 MNHEY, CDR2 SMNVEV (reference sequence). Germline trimming cut 1 base from V and 2 bases from J; bases unmatched to any gene: 12. For the CDR3, the DNA is TGTGCCAGCAGTTTATGGGGACAGGGGGCCTCTTCGTGGGGCAATCAGCCCCAGCATTTT. The encoded protein is CASSLWGQGASSWGNQPQHF.

This sequence joins TRBV6-5 and TRBJ1-2; tentative D call: TRBD1 (6 bases). Trimming took off 6 bases at V and 6 bases at J, with 17 bases between the two ends. The CDR3 has 14 amino acids. Germline V gene lookup returns CDR1 MNHEY and CDR2 SVGAGI. The CDR3 here is CASSKRDMAHGYTF. Here the CDR3 DNA reads TGTGCCAGCAGCAAAAGGGACATGGCCCATGGCTACACCTTC.

This clone was recorded only once. This sequence joins TRBV27 and TRBJ2-7; D is ambiguous. The germline V gene has CDR1 MNHEY and CDR2 SMNVEV (reference sequence). Trimming cost V 2 bases and J 2 bases, with 7 bases left between them. This CDR3 is built from 13 residues. CDR3 bases: TGTGCCAGCAGTTTACACAGTACCTACGAGCAGTACTTC. Encoded protein: CASSLHSTYEQYF.

This chain links TRBV10-3 with TRBJ1-6, with unresolved D. The CDR3 runs to 18 residues. Germline V gives CDR1 ENHRY, CDR2 SYGVKD. V was trimmed by 0 bases and J by 0 bases, leaving 12 bases between them. The CDR3 region has the DNA TGTGCCATCAGTGAGTCGATCGCGGGGAGCTCCTATAATTCACCCCTCCACTTT. Translated: CAISESIAGSSYNSPLHF.

This clone was detected a few times. The genes are TRBV7-2 and TRBJ2-7, with 10 bases fitting TRBD1. From germline, CDR1 is SGHTA and CDR2 FQGNSA. V dropped 5 bases and J dropped 4; count of bases not matched to a gene: 8. The CDR3 has 15 residues. In nucleotides, the CDR3 is TGTGCCAGCAGCGACGGACAGGGGGATTGGTACGAGCAGTACTTC. It encodes CASSDGQGDWYEQYF.

The rearrangement joins TRBV7-2 to TRBJ2-7; 7 positions match TRBD1. The CDR3 is 14 residues long. V gave up 5 bases and J gave up 0 bases; unmatched junction bases: 4. Germline CDR1 reads SGHTA; CDR2 reads FQGNSA. The CDR3 coding sequence is TGTGCCAGCAGCCACGGGACAGCCTCCTACGAGCAGTACTTC. This gives the protein CASSHGTASYEQYF.

This clone was seen a single time. This rearrangement joins TRBV5-4 to TRBJ2-5; tentatively, D is TRBD2 (5 bases). The CDR3 consists of 14 residues. V was clipped by 1 base and J by 2 bases, with 9 bases between them. CDR1 SGHNT and CDR2 YYREEE come from the germline V gene (reference sequence). The CDR3 DNA follows: TGTGCCAGCAGCTTGAAGCGGAGGCAAGAGACCCAGTACTTC. This gives the protein CASSLKRRQETQYF.

The chain joins TRBV10-3 to TRBJ2-7; D may be TRBD1 (5 bases). The CDR3 consists of 16 residues. V was pared by 3 bases and J by 2 bases, with 17 bases between. The germline gives CDR1 ENHRY, CDR2 SYGVKD. CDR3 sequence (DNA): TGTGCCATCAGTGACTCGGCAGGGATTCTGACCTACGAGCAGTACTTC. Amino acid sequence: CAISDSAGILTYEQYF.

The genes are TRBV10-3 and TRBJ2-7; 12 bases agree with TRBD2. The CDR3 contains 16 residues. With V trimmed by 6 bases and J by 3 bases, 9 bases remained unmatched. Looked up from germline, CDR1 is ENHRY and CDR2 is SYGVKD. The CDR3 loop is CAIRPRLAGDNYEQYF. DNA of the CDR3: TGTGCCATCAGGCCCCGACTAGCGGGAGACAACTACGAGCAGTACTTC.

The chain couples TRBV5-1 to TRBJ1-2; possibly TRBD1 for D (6 bases). From germline, CDR1 is SGHRS and CDR2 YFSETQ. This CDR3 contains 14 residues. The V and J ends lost 4 bases and 2 bases respectively, with 12 bases between them. DNA of the CDR3: TGCGCCAGCAGCATTACAGGGTCCAACTATGGCTACACCTTC. Translating it yields CASSITGSNYGYTF.

V usage is TRBV10-3 and J usage is TRBJ2-7; 8 positions agree with TRBD1. Germline loops: CDR1 ENHRY, CDR2 SYGVKD. This CDR3 is 15 amino acids long. The V segment lost 6 bases and the J segment 2 bases; nucleotides outside the gene matches: 9. For the CDR3, the DNA is TGTGCCATCAGGCTCGGGACAGGTTCCCCCTACGAGCAGTACTTC. Its translation: CAIRLGTGSPYEQYF.

The rearrangement joins TRBV7-3 to TRBJ2-1, with D perhaps matching TRBD2 (5 bases). Trimming shortened V by 5 bases and J by 6 bases, and 11 bases separated the two germline ends. This CDR3 region has 13 residues. In germline, CDR1 is SGHTA, CDR2 FQGTGA. CDR3 coding DNA: TGTGCCAGCAGCCCCGATGGAGGCAATGAGCAGTTCTTC. This gives the protein CASSPDGGNEQFF. The variable domain in full, completed from reference TRBV7-3 and TRBJ2-1, reads GAGVSQTPSNKVTEKGKYVELRCDPISGHTALYWYRQSLGQGPEFLIYFQGTGAADDSGLPNDRFFAVRPEGSVSTLKIQRTERGDSAVYLCASSPDGGNEQFFGPGTRLTVL.

V and J are TRBV7-9 and TRBJ2-5, with D possibly matching TRBD1 (5 bases). Germline V gene data show CDR1 as SEHNR and CDR2 as FQNEAQ (reference sequence). Trimming pared 5 bases from V and 1 base from J, leaving 11 bases between. The CDR3 is 14 amino acids. CDR3 amino acids: CASSPRGAQETQYF. Here the CDR3 DNA reads TGTGCCAGCAGCCCAAGGGGCGCCCAAGAGACCCAGTACTTC.

CDR3 nucleotides: TGTGCCAGTACGCAGGGCGGTCAGCCCCAGCATTTT. Its protein is CASTQGGQPQHF. This chain uses TRBV19 with TRBJ1-5, with D possibly TRBD1 on 5 matching bases. Trimming shortened V by 7 bases and J by 6 bases, and 10 bases separated the two germline ends. The CDR3 totals 12 residues. Germline V gives CDR1 LNHDA, CDR2 SQIVND (reference sequence).